The clone carrying this TCR beta chain appeared a single time. The repertoire was sequenced with immunoSEQ multiplex PCR; TCRdb's copy has only in-frame clones and lacks some. Of hundreds of thousands of clones in the sample, about 87% were seen once. This specimen comes from a study of shared T cell receptors in the human thymus. V lost 8 bases and J lost 3, with 10 bases in between. This CDR3 comprises 12 residues. Germline lookup yields CDR1 LNHDA and CDR2 SQIVND (reference sequence). The data were also submitted as part of a second study, on human thymus T cells.

V usage is TRBV19 and J usage is TRBJ1-1; no clear D gene. What was sequenced was thymocytes. The receptor was derived from a boy younger than two with a congenital heart defect. CDR3 in DNA: TGTGCCAGTTTTGCGCGGGACACTGAAGCTTTCTTT. It codes for CASFARDTEAFF.